The entry that follows covers one T cell receptor beta chain sequence. In Seattle, patients joined the study during active infection and were tracked longitudinally. These data originate in a study of blood T cell repertoires in COVID-19. Study at large: Some COVID-19 samples were acute and others convalescent; all came from the United States, Italy and Spain. Nucleic acid was either cDNA or gDNA, and it came from T cells, B-cell-depleted T cells, or PBMCs.

Authors' methods: Estimation of nucleated cell counts relied on the amplification of reference gene primers. Generated by immunoSEQ multiplex PCR, the TCRdb table keeps only in-frame clones and is missing some. V, J and clone size are taken as reported in that table, and D and trimming were inferred from the DNA itself. The data contain about 400,000 clones, 86% of them singletons. V shed 3 bases, J shed 1 base, and the junction held 5 bases outside the gene matches. Per the germline V gene, CDR1 is MNHEY and CDR2 is SMNVEV (reference sequence). The CDR3 contains 16 residues. Sequenced sample: peripheral blood. V and J are TRBV27 and TRBJ2-2; TRBD2 aligns across 7 bases. The TCR sequence derives from a woman aged 55-70 years with COVID-19, enrolled during active disease. The CDR3 DNA is TGTGCCAGCAGTTTGGACGGGGGGTTGAACACCGGGGAGCTGTTTTTT. Its protein product is CASSLDGGLNTGELFF.